The rows below give T cell receptor beta chains drawn from one sample of a study of blood T cell repertoires in COVID-19. TCRdb's copy holds only in-frame clones and misses some; the assay was immunoSEQ multiplex PCR. The sample includes some 170,000 clones, 80% to 90% of them seen just once. The sequencing input was peripheral blood. The receptors derive from a woman between 40 and 55 years old with COVID-19, enrolled during active disease. Each CDR3 is given without its conserved first and last residue. A D gene is named only where the DNA matches it firmly. Expanded clones get a size class; other rows say once, few or many, or leave the size out.

j_call: TRBJ1-5
v_call: TRBV6-1
clone_size: few
d_call: TRBD1
cdr3_aa: ASSDIGTANQPQH

j_call: TRBJ2-1
v_call: TRBV27
clone_size: few
d_call: NA
cdr3_aa: ASSFAGILYNEQF

j_call: TRBJ1-3
v_call: TRBV9
clone_size: NA
d_call: NA
cdr3_aa: ASSVLAGLSSGNTIY

j_call: TRBJ1-4
v_call: TRBV19
clone_size: NA
d_call: NA
cdr3_aa: ASKRGNEKLF

j_call: TRBJ1-1
v_call: TRBV18
clone_size: NA
d_call: TRBD1
cdr3_aa: ASSPSQGTNTEAF

j_call: TRBJ2-3
v_call: TRBV5-4
clone_size: NA
d_call: NA
cdr3_aa: ASSLQGSPDTQY

j_call: TRBJ1-1
v_call: TRBV5-8
clone_size: NA
d_call: NA
cdr3_aa: ASSLGGNTEAF

j_call: TRBJ2-7
v_call: TRBV6-2/TRBV6-3
clone_size: NA
d_call: NA
cdr3_aa: ASSYRGAYEQY

j_call: TRBJ2-1
v_call: TRBV27
clone_size: NA
d_call: NA
cdr3_aa: ASTWGLEQF

j_call: TRBJ1-2
v_call: TRBV5-1
clone_size: NA
d_call: NA
cdr3_aa: ASSQDGTIRDYGYT

j_call: TRBJ2-1
v_call: TRBV3-1/TRBV3-2
clone_size: NA
d_call: TRBD2
cdr3_aa: ASSQVAGVSNEQF

j_call: TRBJ2-3
v_call: TRBV28
clone_size: NA
d_call: TRBD2
cdr3_aa: ASRGTSGGRTDTQY

j_call: TRBJ1-1
v_call: TRBV3-1/TRBV3-2
clone_size: NA
d_call: NA
cdr3_aa: ASSQVGYTEAF

j_call: TRBJ2-2
v_call: TRBV6-4
clone_size: NA
d_call: TRBD2
cdr3_aa: ASSQLAGGELF

j_call: TRBJ1-4
v_call: TRBV10-3
clone_size: NA
d_call: TRBD1
cdr3_aa: ATAETGTGGDEKLF

j_call: TRBJ2-1
v_call: TRBV6-6
clone_size: NA
d_call: TRBD1
cdr3_aa: ASSYPDRDEQF

j_call: TRBJ2-7
v_call: TRBV5-1
clone_size: NA
d_call: TRBD2
cdr3_aa: ASRKELAGNYEQY

j_call: TRBJ2-3
v_call: TRBV29-1
clone_size: NA
d_call: NA
cdr3_aa: SVELQADTQY

j_call: TRBJ2-7
v_call: TRBV5-1
clone_size: NA
d_call: TRBD2
cdr3_aa: ASSFSAGGIDEQY

j_call: TRBJ2-6
v_call: TRBV7-9
clone_size: few
d_call: TRBD1
cdr3_aa: ASTQGPDRVDHPKANVLT

j_call: TRBJ1-1
v_call: TRBV19
clone_size: NA
d_call: NA
cdr3_aa: ARGVSNTEAF

j_call: TRBJ1-2
v_call: TRBV19
clone_size: NA
d_call: TRBD1
cdr3_aa: ASSIRTGGGSPYGYT

j_call: TRBJ2-1
v_call: TRBV27
clone_size: NA
d_call: NA
cdr3_aa: ASSLWRSRGRGNEQF

j_call: TRBJ1-2
v_call: TRBV15
clone_size: few
d_call: NA
cdr3_aa: ATSRLGANSYGYT

j_call: TRBJ2-3
v_call: TRBV27
clone_size: NA
d_call: TRBD2
cdr3_aa: ASSFGLAGADTQY

j_call: TRBJ1-6
v_call: TRBV9
clone_size: once
d_call: TRBD1
cdr3_aa: ASSGGDSKNSPLH

j_call: TRBJ2-1
v_call: TRBV27
clone_size: NA
d_call: NA
cdr3_aa: ASSPYPSSYNEQF

j_call: TRBJ2-4
v_call: TRBV4-1
clone_size: once
d_call: NA
cdr3_aa: ASSQVRENIQY

j_call: TRBJ1-1
v_call: TRBV29-1
clone_size: NA
d_call: TRBD1
cdr3_aa: SFRQGNTEAF

j_call: TRBJ2-5
v_call: TRBV5-8
clone_size: NA
d_call: TRBD2
cdr3_aa: ASTWVLAGEAGETQY

j_call: TRBJ2-1
v_call: TRBV27
clone_size: once
d_call: TRBD2
cdr3_aa: ASGHPGLVFNEQF

j_call: TRBJ2-5
v_call: TRBV7-8
clone_size: once
d_call: NA
cdr3_aa: ASSSFEETQY

j_call: TRBJ2-1
v_call: TRBV5-4
clone_size: NA
d_call: NA
cdr3_aa: ASSLPGAGYNEQF

j_call: TRBJ2-5
v_call: TRBV15
clone_size: NA
d_call: TRBD1
cdr3_aa: ATSGLQGAWETQY

j_call: TRBJ1-1
v_call: TRBV6-5
clone_size: many
d_call: TRBD1
cdr3_aa: ASSYFVGQGAAF

j_call: TRBJ1-6
v_call: TRBV11-2
clone_size: NA
d_call: NA
cdr3_aa: ASSSDWAASLH

j_call: TRBJ1-1
v_call: TRBV6-5
clone_size: NA
d_call: NA
cdr3_aa: ASSFQEGTEAF

j_call: TRBJ2-7
v_call: TRBV4-1
clone_size: NA
d_call: TRBD1
cdr3_aa: ASSQGTGTEQY

j_call: TRBJ1-3
v_call: TRBV27
clone_size: NA
d_call: NA
cdr3_aa: ASSPNRVSGNTIY

j_call: TRBJ1-6
v_call: TRBV28
clone_size: NA
d_call: TRBD1
cdr3_aa: ASRYRGLSSPLH

j_call: TRBJ2-3
v_call: TRBV11-2
clone_size: NA
d_call: TRBD1
cdr3_aa: ASSRPGQGADTQY

j_call: TRBJ2-3
v_call: TRBV9
clone_size: NA
d_call: TRBD2
cdr3_aa: ASSELAGVTDTQY

j_call: TRBJ1-6
v_call: TRBV5-8
clone_size: NA
d_call: NA
cdr3_aa: ASSDSTGFNSPLH

j_call: TRBJ2-5
v_call: TRBV28
clone_size: once
d_call: NA
cdr3_aa: ASNPRAGVRGETQY

j_call: TRBJ2-3
v_call: TRBV20-1
clone_size: few
d_call: TRBD2
cdr3_aa: SASMGRADTQY

j_call: TRBJ2-2
v_call: TRBV30
clone_size: NA
d_call: NA
cdr3_aa: AWSVVLSTGELF

j_call: TRBJ2-4
v_call: TRBV4-1
clone_size: NA
d_call: NA
cdr3_aa: ASSQFVLGGLAKNIQY

j_call: TRBJ1-1
v_call: TRBV6-5
clone_size: NA
d_call: NA
cdr3_aa: ASRQDSTEAF